The next 18 T cell receptor beta chains were all read from a single sample in a study of T-cell reconstitution after alpha-beta-depleted transplantation in children. For TCRbeta, the library was prepared with unique molecular identifiers. Using its own MiXCR run on the PCR reads, TCRdb lists one record per CDR3 protein. The data contain around 190,000 distinct CDR3 sequences, 6.6% of them singletons. The sequences come from PBMCs, collected before TCRalphabeta/CD19-depleted stem cell transplant. These receptors all stem from a boy under 10 years old with acute lymphoblastic leukemia, due to receive a stem cell transplant.

This chain links TRBV7-2 with TRBJ2-7, with 7 bases fitting TRBD2. V lost 6 bases and J lost 5; bases outside the gene matches: 16. Germline CDR1 SGHTA, CDR2 FQGNSA. The length of the CDR3 is 16 residues. CDR3 protein: CASRRGGERELDEQYF. CDR3 sequence (DNA): TGTGCCAGCAGACGAGGTGGGGAGCGGGAATTAGACGAGCAGTACTTC.

This clonotype was recorded many times. The chain carries TRBV11-2 and TRBJ2-7, with D possibly matching TRBD2 (5 bases). CDR3 length: 15 amino acids. The V gene's germline CDR1 is SGHAT and CDR2 FQNNGV. V was pared by 4 bases and J by 1 base, with 14 bases between. CDR3 sequence reads: CASSSRGLGSYEQYF. The DNA of the CDR3 is TGTGCCAGCAGCTCCCGAGGGCTCGGGTCCTACGAGCAGTACTTC.

This clonotype has just a few counts. V and J are TRBV10-2 and TRBJ2-6; TRBD2 matches at 9 bases. CDR1 and CDR2 (germline): WSHSY, SAAADI. CDR3 size: 17 residues. The ends lost 2 bases at V and 4 bases at J; junction bases unmatched: 6. The CDR3 region is CASSEVAGGRGANVLTF. The CDR3 bases are TGCGCCAGCAGTGAGGTGGCGGGGGGGCGGGGGGCCAACGTCCTGACTTTC.

This clonotype was observed a handful of times. J is TRBJ1-3 and V is TRBV29-1, with D maybe TRBD1 (6 bases). Germline CDR1 reads SQVTM; CDR2 reads ANQGSEA. This CDR3 spans 15 amino acids. V gave up 5 bases and J gave up 3 bases, with 17 bases separating them. The CDR3 loop reads CSVSDHRADGNTIYF. Written as DNA, the CDR3 is TGCAGCGTTTCTGACCACAGGGCTGATGGAAACACCATATATTTT.

This clonotype was observed a handful of times. This chain connects TRBV4-3 to TRBJ2-7; TRBD1 might be the D (5 bases). Trimming left V 0 bases short and J 4 bases short, with 13 bases between. CDR1 LGHNA and CDR2 YSLEER come from the germline V gene. The CDR3 totals 15 residues. CDR3 protein: CASSQEAQGVYEQYF. As DNA, the CDR3 is TGCGCCAGCAGCCAAGAGGCCCAGGGTGTTTACGAGCAGTACTTC.

On this clonotype itself: At one end the junction does not follow the germline gene, possibly because of a read error. This chain's CDR3 is CASSSPGLAGFLSSYNGQFF. The CDR3, as DNA: TGTGCCAGCAGTTCACCGGGACTAGCGGGATTTCTAAGCTCCTACAATGGGCAGTTCTTC. This chain uses TRBV28 with TRBJ2-1, with 13 positions matching TRBD2. This CDR3 spans 20 amino acids. The germline V gene encodes CDR1 MDHEN and CDR2 SYDVKM.

There are a few counts of this clonotype. The chain has TRBV7-2 and TRBJ2-3; possible D gene TRBD2, 7 bases. Germline V gene lookup returns CDR1 SGHTA and CDR2 FQGNSA. The V end was cut by 1 base, the J end by 3 bases, with 11 bases between. The CDR3 runs to 15 residues. CDR3 region: CASSLVKGGTDTQYF. CDR3 in DNA: TGTGCCAGCAGCTTAGTCAAGGGGGGGACAGATACGCAGTATTTT.

This clonotype was counted at least ten times. The V gene is TRBV2, the J gene TRBJ2-6; 7 positions agree with TRBD2. There are 14 residues in the CDR3. V lost 8 bases to trimming and J lost 4 bases; unmatched junction nucleotides: 5. Germline CDR1 SNHLY, CDR2 FYNNEI. The CDR3 protein is CASQSGVGANVLTF. The CDR3 DNA sequence: TGTGCCAGCCAAAGCGGGGTAGGGGCCAACGTCCTGACTTTC.

J is TRBJ2-3 and V is TRBV5-1; D unresolved. CDR1 and CDR2 (germline): SGHRS, YFSETQ. The CDR3 is made up of 14 amino acids. Deletions cut 3 bases from V and 2 bases from J, with 10 bases between. The CDR3 loop is CASSSPAPTDTQYF. The CDR3 nucleotides are TGCGCCAGCAGCTCTCCCGCTCCCACAGATACGCAGTATTTT.

This clonotype was seen a few times. One junction end disagrees with the germline gene, perhaps due to a read error. CDR3 in DNA: TGCGCCAGCAGCTTCCCGACTGCCTCTGAAAACACCATATATTTT. It yields the protein CASSFPTASENTIYF. The V call is TRBV5-1, the J call TRBJ1-3, with no clear D. The CDR3 covers 15 residues. Germline V gene lookup returns CDR1 SGHRS and CDR2 YFSETQ.

This clonotype occurred many times. This rearrangement joins TRBV11-2 to TRBJ2-1, with TRBD2 matching over 9 bases. Unmatched junction bases numbered 6, after V lost 8 bases and J lost 4 bases. Germline V gives CDR1 SGHAT, CDR2 FQNNGV. The CDR3 consists of 14 residues. The CDR3 coding sequence is TGTGCCAGCGCCCCGGGACTAGCTTACAATGAGCAGTTCTTC. Residues: CASAPGLAYNEQFF.

This clonotype has ten or more counts. The CDR3 DNA reads as TGTGCCAGCAGCCTTGGACTAGCGGGGCCCGAAGGAAATGAGCAGTTCTTC. Its translation is CASSLGLAGPEGNEQFF. The chain joins TRBV11-3 to TRBJ2-1; TRBD2 matches at 12 bases. V was clipped by 5 bases and J by 7 bases; unmatched bases: 12. This CDR3 comprises 17 residues. Germline CDR1 is SGHNT and CDR2 is YENEEA.

Comment on this clonotype: This probably arose from a read error, given a far larger clone one base away. The chain combines TRBV11-2 with TRBJ1-1, with TRBD1 identical over 8 bases. CDR1 SGHAT and CDR2 FQNNGV come from the germline V gene. CDR3 length: 13 residues. The CDR3 is CAGSLDRGTEAFF. The CDR3 DNA follows: TGTGCCGGCAGCTTAGACAGGGGCACTGAAGCTTTCTTT.

This clonotype occurred many times. The chain combines TRBV29-1 with TRBJ2-1; D not certain. Between the trimmed V and J ends, which lost 3 bases and 9 bases, there was a span of 12 bases. Germline V lookup: CDR1 SQVTM, CDR2 ANQGSEA. The CDR3 spans 12 residues. The CDR3 bases are TGCAGCGTTGATGTCCTGCCCGGTGAGCAGTTCTTC. It specifies CSVDVLPGEQFF.

This clonotype was counted a few times. This chain uses TRBV9 with TRBJ2-3; the D is unclear. Per the germline V gene, CDR1 is SGDLS and CDR2 is YYNGEE. V lost 0 bases and J 0 bases, leaving 14 bases between the germline ends. The CDR3 is made up of 17 amino acids. For the CDR3, the DNA is TGTGCCAGCAGCGTAGGGCGTCCAGCGCCCAGCACAGATACGCAGTATTTT. Protein sequence: CASSVGRPAPSTDTQYF.

This clonotype was detected many times. CDR3 bases: TGTGCCAGCAGCCCTCGACGGACATCCTACGTTGCAGATACGCAGTATTTT. This sequence encodes CASSPRRTSYVADTQYF. The chain links TRBV7-8 to TRBJ2-3, with D perhaps matching TRBD1 (5 bases). Germline-derived CDR1 and CDR2 are SGHVS and FQNEAQ. V lost 5 bases and J lost 4, with 22 bases in between. The CDR3 extends over 17 amino acids.

J is TRBJ2-3 and V is TRBV7-2; weak D call: TRBD2 (6 bases). The CDR3 has 16 residues. Germline CDR1 SGHTA, CDR2 FQGNSA. Trimming cost V 2 bases and J 4 bases, with 16 bases left between them. This chain's CDR3 is CASSLRAGFPPDTQYF. In nucleotides, the CDR3 is TGTGCCAGCAGCTTAAGGGCGGGATTCCCTCCAGATACGCAGTATTTT.

This clonotype was picked up a small number of times. The chain carries TRBV6-1 and TRBJ2-3; 12 nucleotides match TRBD2. CDR3 size: 16 residues. Germline V gene data show CDR1 as MNHNS and CDR2 as SASEGT. Unmatched junction bases numbered 11, after V lost 7 bases and J lost 6 bases. The CDR3 DNA follows: TGTGCCAGCACCAACGGTCTAGCGGGGGGGGTCGATACGCAGTATTTT. Translating gives CASTNGLAGGVDTQYF.